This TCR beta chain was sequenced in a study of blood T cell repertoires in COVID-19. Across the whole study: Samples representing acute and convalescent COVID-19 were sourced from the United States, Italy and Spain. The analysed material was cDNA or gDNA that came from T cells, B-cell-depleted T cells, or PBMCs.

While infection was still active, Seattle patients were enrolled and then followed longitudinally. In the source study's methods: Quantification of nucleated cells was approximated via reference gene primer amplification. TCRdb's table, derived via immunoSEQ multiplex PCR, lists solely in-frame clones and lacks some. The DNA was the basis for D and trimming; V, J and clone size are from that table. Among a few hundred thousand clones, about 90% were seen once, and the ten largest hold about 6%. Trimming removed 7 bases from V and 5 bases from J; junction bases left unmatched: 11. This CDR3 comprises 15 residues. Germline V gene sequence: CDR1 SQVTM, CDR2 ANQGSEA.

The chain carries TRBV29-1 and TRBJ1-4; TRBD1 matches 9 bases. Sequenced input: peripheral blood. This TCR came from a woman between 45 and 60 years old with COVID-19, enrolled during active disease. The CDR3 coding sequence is TGCAGCGCCAACAAAGGCGGGACAGGGAATGAAAAACTGTTTTTT. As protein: CSANKGGTGNEKLFF.